One T cell receptor beta chain is described in this entry. This CDR3 contains 11 residues. V lost 9 bases and J lost 3, with 9 bases in between. The germline gives CDR1 SNHLY, CDR2 FYNNEI. The data derive from a study of cytotoxic CD8 clonotypes in ibrutinib-treated CLL. Using immunoSEQ multiplex PCR, the repertoire was profiled, and TCRdb retains in-frame clones only, with some absent. Among about 63,000 clones, over 60% were seen once, and the ten largest hold around two fifths. Sequences were derived from PBMCs, sampled after 12 months of ibrutinib treatment. The TCR sequence derives from a human donor with chronic lymphocytic leukemia. The chain links TRBV2 to TRBJ2-7; D is possibly TRBD1 (6 bases). DNA of the CDR3: TGTGCCAGTCAGGGGCGCTACGAGCAGTACTTC. Its protein product is CASQGRYEQYF.